One sample yielded the 20 T cell receptor beta chains listed below, sequenced in a study of circulating CD8 cells and anti-PD-1 response in melanoma. The QIAseq Immune Repertoire TCR panel built the libraries from roughly 15 ng of total RNA. TCRdb called the reads again in MiXCR, with one record for every CDR3 protein. The table records about 230 distinct CDR3 sequences, over 10% of them present only once. Four subsets defined by PD-1 and/or TIGIT were sorted from live CD3+CD8+TCRalphabeta+ cells. The sample here was CD8+ T cells from PBMCs, taken at baseline or after one month of anti-PD-1 therapy (not recorded which). Every receptor here comes from a human donor with melanoma.

This clonotype qualifies as medium-sized (0.01 to 0.1%). The V call is TRBV28, the J call TRBJ2-1; no firm D call. Germline loops: CDR1 MDHEN, CDR2 SYDVKM. The CDR3 is made up of 13 amino acids. Trimming removed 6 bases at V and 5 bases at J, with 11 bases between. The CDR3, as DNA: TGTGCCAGCAGCGTCGAGCCCAACAATGAGCAGTTCTTC. Translated, it gives CASSVEPNNEQFF.

Relative to its sample, this clonotype is large. V and J are TRBV23-1 and TRBJ2-2; the match to TRBD1 covers 9 bases. TRBV23-1 is treated as an ORF (open reading frame) with a function not yet certain. V lost 3 bases, J lost 1 base, and 6 bases stayed unmatched. The CDR3 loop spans 17 amino acids. The CDR3 bases are TGCGCCAGCAGTCATCTGGACAGGGGCGTGAACACCGGGGAGCTGTTTTTT. It codes for CASSHLDRGVNTGELFF.

This clonotype is large (0.1 to 1%) by share. The chain joins TRBV19 to TRBJ2-5; D could derive from TRBD1 or TRBD2 (5 bases each). V lost 5 bases, J lost 3 bases, and 13 bases lay in between. This CDR3 spans 14 amino acids. Germline V gene sequence: CDR1 LNHDA, CDR2 SQIVND (reference sequence). CDR3 in amino acids: CASSEMGREETQYF. The CDR3, as DNA: TGTGCCAGTAGTGAAATGGGACGCGAAGAGACCCAGTACTTC.

Only a few counts were recorded for this clonotype. This likely traces to a read error, being one base from a far larger clone. The chain has TRBV28 and TRBJ2-1, with TRBD2 matching over 10 bases. The V segment lost 2 bases and the J segment 10 bases; nucleotides outside the gene matches: 5. There are 14 residues in the CDR3. Germline V CDR1 and CDR2: MDHEN, SYDVKM. The CDR3 spells CASSLLAGAYEQFF. The CDR3 DNA reads as TGTGCCAGCAGTTTACTAGCGGGAGCCTACGAGCAGTTCTTC.

The genes are TRBV14 and TRBJ2-7; D unclear. The CDR3 has 16 residues. V was trimmed by 4 bases and J by 2 bases, leaving 18 bases between them. In germline, CDR1 is SGHDN, CDR2 FVKESK. The CDR3 sequence is CASSLLDKKIAYEQYF. As DNA, the CDR3 is TGTGCCAGCAGCCTGCTGGATAAGAAAATAGCCTACGAGCAGTACTTC.

In this sample, this clonotype is medium-sized. The chain joins TRBV5-1 to TRBJ1-5; D not resolved. Between the trimmed V and J ends, which lost 2 bases and 5 bases, there was a span of 8 bases. Germline CDR1 and CDR2: SGHRS and YFSETQ. The CDR3 is 13 amino acids. As DNA, the CDR3 is TGCGCCAGCAGCTTTGAGGGAGATCAGCCCCAGCATTTT. Protein sequence: CASSFEGDQPQHF.

In its sample, this clonotype is hyperexpanded. V is TRBV2 and J is TRBJ2-3; D gene uncertain. The DNA end is a closer match to TRBJ2-5, so the J assignment may be wrong. The CDR3 loop spans 14 amino acids. Germline CDR1 is SNHLY and CDR2 is FYNNEI. CDR3 loop: CASSSRVPMETQYF. DNA for the CDR3: TGTGCCAGCAGTTCCCGTGTGCCAATGGAGACCCAGTACTTC.

Judged by abundance, this clonotype is medium-sized. This chain connects TRBV7-9 to TRBJ1-2, with 10 bases lining up with TRBD1. The CDR3 has 16 amino acids. V was clipped by 5 bases and J by 5 bases; unmatched bases: 11. The germline V gene encodes CDR1 SEHNR and CDR2 FQNEAQ (reference sequence). CDR3 sequence reads: CASSLNSTGGWYGYTF. The CDR3 region has the DNA TGTGCCAGCAGCCTAAACTCGACAGGGGGCTGGTATGGCTACACCTTC.

By its share, this clonotype is large (0.1 to 1%). This chain links TRBV28 with TRBJ2-7; D remains unclear. CDR1 MDHEN and CDR2 SYDVKM come from the germline V gene. This CDR3 spans 14 amino acids. Trimming stripped 6 bases from V and 3 bases from J, with 15 bases between. The CDR3 bases are TGTGCCAGCAGGGTAAGGGTGGCCTTCTACGAGCAGTACTTC. Translation: CASRVRVAFYEQYF.

This clonotype is judged large. The chain carries TRBV29-1 and TRBJ2-1; TRBD2 agrees at 9 bases. The germline V gene has CDR1 SQVTM and CDR2 ANQGSEA. V trimming: 5 bases; J trimming: 2 bases; junction bases outside the gene matches: 4. This CDR3 comprises 14 residues. CDR3 bases: TGCAGCGTTCTAGGACTAGCGACCTACAATGAGCAGTTCTTC. Encoded protein: CSVLGLATYNEQFF.

This clonotype is termed large. In DNA form, the CDR3 reads TGTGCCAGCAGTTTGGCTAGCGGGACCACAGATACGCAGTATTTT. Its translation is CASSLASGTTDTQYF. The gene calls are TRBV28 and TRBJ2-3; 9 nucleotides line up with TRBD2. This CDR3 has 15 amino acids. J gave up 2 bases and V 3 bases, and 3 bases lay outside the gene matches. The germline V gene has CDR1 MDHEN and CDR2 SYDVKM.

By sample share, this clonotype is large. This chain links TRBV2 with TRBJ1-1; D remains ambiguous. Germline CDR1 and CDR2: SNHLY and FYNNEI. The CDR3 sequence is 14 residues long. V was pared by 4 bases and J by 0 bases, with 9 bases between. The chain's CDR3 is CASSVGQLNTEAFF. CDR3 sequence (DNA): TGTGCCAGCAGTGTAGGGCAGTTGAACACTGAAGCTTTCTTT. Complete variable domain (other parts from reference TRBV2 and TRBJ1-1): EPEVTQTPSHQVTQMGQEVILRCVPISNHLYFYWYRQILGQKVEFLVSFYNNEISEKSEIFDDQFSVERPDGSNFTLKIRSTKLEDSAMYFCASSVGQLNTEAFFGQGTRLTVV.

In its sample, this clonotype ranks as large. The chain combines TRBV12-5 with TRBJ2-7; D is undetermined. This CDR3 is 10 amino acids long. Trimming removed 11 bases from V and 6 bases from J, with 11 bases in between. Looked up from germline, CDR1 is LGHNT and CDR2 is FRNRAP. CDR3 in DNA: TGTGCTGCGCGAATAGCCGAGCAGTACTTC. This sequence encodes CAARIAEQYF.

This clonotype is large by share. The CDR3 protein is CSAPVEFTDTQYF. CDR3 DNA: TGCAGTGCCCCGGTGGAGTTTACGGATACGCAGTATTTT. This chain uses TRBV20-1 with TRBJ2-3; D call uncertain. Germline V gene sequence: CDR1 DFQATT, CDR2 SNEGSKA (reference sequence). The CDR3 extends over 13 amino acids. Trimming removed 6 bases from V and 6 bases from J, with 16 bases in between.

This clonotype is medium-sized (0.01 to 0.1%) within its sample. The V and J genes are TRBV7-9 and TRBJ1-2; 7 bases align to TRBD1. CDR3 size: 13 residues. The germline gives CDR1 SEHNR, CDR2 FQNEAQ (reference sequence). The V gene end was trimmed by 5 bases and the J gene end by 2 bases; junction bases not matched to a gene: 2. CDR3 sequence (DNA): TGTGCCAGCAGCCCGACAGGGAACTATGGCTACACCTTC. Amino acids: CASSPTGNYGYTF.

This clonotype is large (0.1 to 1%) in the sample. The chain is built from TRBV19 and TRBJ1-3; D is undetermined. This CDR3 has 12 amino acids. The V and J ends lost 7 bases and 0 bases respectively, with 4 bases between them. Per germline, CDR1 LNHDA and CDR2 SQIVND (reference sequence). The chain's CDR3 is CASKRSGNTIYF. As DNA, the CDR3 is TGTGCCAGTAAACGCTCTGGAAACACCATATATTTT.

This clonotype counts as large. The chain is built from TRBV28 and TRBJ2-3; 7 nucleotides line up with TRBD2. The germline V gene encodes CDR1 MDHEN and CDR2 SYDVKM. The CDR3 consists of 14 residues. The trim removed 6 bases at V and 2 bases at J, leaving 5 bases unmatched. The CDR3 protein is CASRPGTNTDTQYF. Written as DNA, the CDR3 is TGTGCCAGCAGACCGGGGACTAACACAGATACGCAGTATTTT.

As regards this clonotype: A much larger clone lies one base from this, so it may be a read error. The V and J genes are TRBV7-7 and TRBJ2-3; TRBD2 matches 7 bases. Germline CDR1 is SSHAT and CDR2 is FNYEAQ (reference sequence). This CDR3 is built from 16 residues. Here the CDR3 reads CAGSGNRGVGTDTQYF. CDR3 DNA: TGTGCCGGCAGCGGGAATCGGGGGGTTGGAACAGATACGCAGTATTTT.

This clonotype is deemed large (0.1 to 1%). The V and J genes are TRBV28 and TRBJ1-2; TRBD1 aligns across 7 bases. The CDR3 length is 12 residues. CDR1 MDHEN and CDR2 SYDVKM come from the germline V gene. V lost 3 bases to trimming and J lost 14 bases; unmatched junction nucleotides: 9. For the CDR3, the DNA is TGTGCCAGCAGTTTGGGAGGCGCAGGGGGGACCTTC. This codes for CASSLGGAGGTF.

This clonotype is labeled as medium-sized. This chain joins TRBV27 and TRBJ2-3, with a tentative D call TRBD2 (6 bases). V lost 3 bases and J lost 4, with 17 bases in between. CDR1 and CDR2 from the germline V gene are MNHEY and SMNVEV (reference sequence). This CDR3 spans 16 amino acids. The DNA of the CDR3 is TGTGCCAGCAGTTTTCAGTGGGAGGCTTCCGCAGATACGCAGTATTTT. As protein: CASSFQWEASADTQYF.